This T cell receptor (beta chain) was sequenced for a study of T cells in localized non-small cell lung cancer. The germline V gene has CDR1 LGHNT and CDR2 FRNRAP. The CDR3 is made up of 16 amino acids. Trimming cost V 5 bases and J 3 bases, with 19 bases left between them. Overall study findings and caveats: Clonality of T cells reached its maximum in uninvolved adjacent lung, surpassing tumor. Out of the top 100 tumor clones, a median around 60 were seen in adjacent lung.

As regards this clone: Its antigen is unidentified.

The data were produced by immunoSEQ multiplex PCR, yet TCRdb's version contains in-frame clones alone and is incomplete. The table includes about 28,000 clones, about nine tenths detected once. The TCR originated in a male donor older than 55 with stage I lung adenocarcinoma. J is TRBJ1-1 and V is TRBV12-5; D is unclear. Sequenced material: peripheral blood, taken before any cancer treatment. The CDR3 DNA reads as TGTGCTAGTGGTCCCGCCTGGACTTGGGAGGACACTGAAGCTTTCTTT. Its protein is CASGPAWTWEDTEAFF.